These 11 T cell receptor beta chains came from one sample sequenced in a study of blood T cell repertoires in COVID-19. Sequenced by immunoSEQ multiplex PCR; TCRdb stores in-frame clones only, minus some. This sample yields approximately 200,000 clones, of which 81% are seen a single time; nearly 9.5% belongs to the top ten. The source material was PBMCs or T cells enriched from blood (not recorded which). These receptors all stem from a middle-aged man who had recovered from COVID-19.

The genes are TRBV7-9 and TRBJ2-1; 9 bases are a match to TRBD2. CDR3 length: 16 amino acids. Germline V gene lookup returns CDR1 SEHNR and CDR2 FQNEAQ (reference sequence). V was clipped by 5 bases and J by 4 bases; unmatched bases: 9. CDR3 sequence (DNA): TGTGCCAGCAGCGTCCAGTTGACTAGCGGTTACAATGAGCAGTTCTTC. Protein product: CASSVQLTSGYNEQFF.

This chain uses TRBV10-2 with TRBJ2-2; D is unclear. V was pared by 7 bases and J by 0 bases, with 9 bases between. Germline assignment: CDR1 WSHSY and CDR2 SAAADI. The CDR3 contains 14 residues. This CDR3 is CASKPAANTGELFF. CDR3 DNA sequence: TGCGCCAGCAAGCCGGCGGCGAACACCGGGGAGCTGTTTTTT.

The rearrangement links TRBV5-4 to TRBJ1-2; tentative D call: TRBD1 (5 bases). Germline loops: CDR1 SGHNT, CDR2 YYREEE (reference sequence). The CDR3 is 19 amino acids. V was trimmed by 4 bases and J by 0 bases, leaving 25 bases between them. CDR3 nucleotide sequence: TGTGCCAGCAGCCCCTCCCTGTCCAGGGCTCTAGGGGCTAACTATGGCTACACCTTC. The encoded protein is CASSPSLSRALGANYGYTF.

This sequence joins TRBV10-3 and TRBJ2-3, with TRBD2 matching over 8 bases. The V and J ends lost 4 bases and 2 bases, in that order; junction bases with no gene match: 11. CDR3 length: 17 residues. Per germline, CDR1 ENHRY and CDR2 SYGVKD. The CDR3 DNA sequence: TGTGCCATCAGTGGCCGGACTAGCAGCAAGGACACAGATACGCAGTATTTT. It codes for CAISGRTSSKDTDTQYF.

This clone occurred a few times. This sequence joins TRBV19 and TRBJ1-1; TRBD1 aligns across 7 bases. The V segment lost 3 bases and the J segment 6 bases; nucleotides outside the gene matches: 7. Germline loops: CDR1 LNHDA, CDR2 SQIVND (reference sequence). The CDR3 is 14 residues long. CDR3 protein: CASSITQGLAEAFF. The CDR3 region has the DNA TGTGCCAGTAGTATTACACAGGGGCTGGCTGAAGCTTTCTTT.

This sequence joins TRBV9 and TRBJ1-2, with 7 bases lining up with TRBD1. With V trimmed by 0 bases and J by 2 bases, 4 bases remained unmatched. Germline-derived CDR1 and CDR2 are SGDLS and YYNGEE. The CDR3 has 15 amino acids. CDR3 DNA sequence: TGTGCCAGCAGCGTAGAACCGACAGGGAACTATGGCTACACCTTC. This gives the protein CASSVEPTGNYGYTF.

J is TRBJ2-1 and V is TRBV19; tentatively, D is TRBD2 (6 bases). The germline V gene encodes CDR1 LNHDA and CDR2 SQIVND (reference sequence). V was pared by 1 base and J by 4 bases, with 14 bases between. The CDR3 extends over 16 amino acids. CDR3 bases: TGTGCCAGTAGTATAGCGGGAGTAGGGTTTTACAATGAGCAGTTCTTC. Residues: CASSIAGVGFYNEQFF.

V is TRBV11-2 and J is TRBJ1-2, with a weak D call TRBD1 (5 bases). The length of the CDR3 is 17 residues. The germline V and J ends were trimmed by 5 bases and 3 bases, with 22 bases remaining between them. Germline V lookup: CDR1 SGHAT, CDR2 FQNNGV. DNA for the CDR3: TGTGCCAGCAGCCCGGAGAGCGACAGATGGCTTGACTATGGCTACACCTTC. It specifies CASSPESDRWLDYGYTF.

This clone appeared once. J is TRBJ1-1 and V is TRBV28, with a weak D call TRBD1 (5 bases). The CDR3 contains 17 residues. Germline V gene data show CDR1 as MDHEN and CDR2 as SYDVKM. Trimming cost V 3 bases and J 4 bases, with 21 bases left between them. The CDR3 DNA sequence: TGTGCCAGCAGTTTCCTTTGGGGGACTTCGGGGCTCACTGAAGCTTTCTTT. This gives the protein CASSFLWGTSGLTEAFF.

The count of this clone is one. V is TRBV5-4 and J is TRBJ2-3, with 7 bases matching TRBD1. Trimming removed 5 bases from V and 3 bases from J; junction bases left unmatched: 6. The germline CDR1 and CDR2 sequences are SGHNT and YYREEE (reference sequence). CDR3 size: 14 residues. This CDR3 reads CASSEGQLTDTQYF. CDR3 DNA sequence: TGTGCCAGCAGTGAGGGACAGCTGACAGATACGCAGTATTTT.

Comments on this clone: Relative to the germline gene, one junction end is altered; a read error may explain this. The V and J genes are TRBV4-1 and TRBJ2-7; D possibly corresponds to TRBD1 (5 bases). CDR1 MGHRA and CDR2 YSYEKL come from the germline V gene. CDR3 length: 15 residues. This chain's CDR3 is CASSQDRDSGYQQYF. The CDR3 nucleotides read TGCGCCAGCAGCCAAGACAGAGACAGTGGCTACCAGCAGTACTTC.